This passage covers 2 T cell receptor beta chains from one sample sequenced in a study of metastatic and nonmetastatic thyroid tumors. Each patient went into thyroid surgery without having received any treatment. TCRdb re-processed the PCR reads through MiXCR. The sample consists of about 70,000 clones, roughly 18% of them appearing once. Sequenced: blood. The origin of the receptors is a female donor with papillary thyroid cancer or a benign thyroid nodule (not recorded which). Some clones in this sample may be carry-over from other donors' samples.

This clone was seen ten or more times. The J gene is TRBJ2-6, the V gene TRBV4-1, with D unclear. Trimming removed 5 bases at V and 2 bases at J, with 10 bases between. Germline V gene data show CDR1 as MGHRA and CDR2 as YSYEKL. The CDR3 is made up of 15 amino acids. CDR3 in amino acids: CASSALGTGANVLTF. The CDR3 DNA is TGCGCCAGCAGCGCTTTGGGGACTGGGGCCAACGTCCTGACTTTC.

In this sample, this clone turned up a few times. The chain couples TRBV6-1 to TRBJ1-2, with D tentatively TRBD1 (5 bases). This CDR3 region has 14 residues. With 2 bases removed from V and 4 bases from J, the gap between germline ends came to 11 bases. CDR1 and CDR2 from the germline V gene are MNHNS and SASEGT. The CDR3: CASSERGASYGYTF. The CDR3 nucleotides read TGTGCCAGCAGTGAACGGGGCGCATCCTATGGCTACACCTTC.